The present TCR beta chain was sequenced within a study of identical twins listed by TCRdb under 2016. Concerning the study at large: To test whether fetal clonotypes persist, the study used deep sequencing on TCR alpha and beta repertoires from monozygotic twins, unrelated adults of various ages, and cord blood. To rule out contamination, the twin experiments were replicated at different times with different library preparation protocols. Beyond this particular receptor, the publication reports: Invariant T cells such as MAIT and iNKT could partly confound zero-insertion analyses, although diverse VJ usage argued against such confounding for most clonotypes. Conclusions relied on cross-sectional statistical analysis, since the same donors could not be followed over many years. Recombination models systematically underestimated out-of-frame TCR alpha sharing in monozygotic twins but agreed with sharing between unrelated individuals. Compared with coincidental sharing between unrelated individuals, an excess of low generation-probability sequences was observed among out-of-frame TCR alpha sequences shared between twins. Excess twin sharing in beta out-of-frame sequences was weaker because fewer shared sequences lowered the signal-to-noise ratio. Fewer insertions were carried by abundant cord blood beta clonotypes, a similar but weaker trend appeared in young adult naive repertoires, and no such trend appeared in memory repertoires.

This clonotype was found a few times. No antigen is known for it. Per-base qualities were not stored, and no clone one base away is much larger. Library preparation used 5' RACE. Data came from an Illumina HiSeq 2000. A universal primer binding site was added through template switching, and the final cDNA carried a unique molecular identifier so that TCR cDNA molecules could be counted accurately. Specific primers in the conserved constant-segment region were used to synthesize first-strand cDNA for the TCR alpha and beta chains. Each cDNA library was double barcoded, with a SMART-Mk sample barcode plus Illumina barcodes, to control for contamination. TruSeq adapter sequences and Illumina sample barcodes were added in two successive PCR steps. The Illumina HiSeq platform was used with custom primers to sequence TCR alpha and beta cDNA libraries. Per the original workflow: Raw reads were processed with MiGEC to extract unique molecular identifiers, and MiXCR was used to determine CDR3 positions. Recombination models were inferred per individual with the repgenHMM and IGoR tools using an EM algorithm. Shared clonotype analysis was performed with the tcR package in R, normalizing sharing by the product of cloneset sizes. To study raw recombination without the effects of thymic and clonal selection, out-of-frame nonproductive sequences were analyzed. In TCRdb, the public reads were trimmed at Q25 with fastp and aligned with MiXCR, with productive beta chains retained. CDR3 protein sequences are deduplicated, and each keeps its most common genes and DNA. The V and J calls shown here were made by TCRdb, not taken from the authors' results. Across this sample there are fewer than 550,000 distinct CDR3 sequences, with around 15% seen only once. The ten largest clones take up about 0.47% of the sample.

According to the germline V gene (reference sequence), CDR1 reads LNHNV and CDR2 reads YYDKDF. Trimming removed 1 base from V and 6 bases from J; the gene matches leave 6 bases unexplained. The CDR3, cysteine through phenylalanine, is 17 amino acids long. The entry retains the CDR3 DNA only, 51 bases that are in frame from base 1. Every donor in the study was a healthy Caucasian. Three pairs of female monozygotic twins, all aged about 18 to 30 years, made up the twin cohort. CD4+ and CD8+ T cell populations were isolated with positive isolation kits from Invitrogen. These data were also filed under a second study, of yellow fever vaccine responses in identical twins. The second publication reports: The authors reported that the T cell response to vaccination in identical twins appeared partly convergent and partly personalized. The study precisely tracked vaccine-responding T cell clones in identical twins.

The origin of this receptor is a woman aged 18 to 35 in good health. This chain is built from TRBV15 and TRBJ2-3, with 14 bases matching TRBD2. The sequenced sample was CD4+ T cells sorted from blood. The DNA reads as follows: TGTGCCACCAGCAGAGGGGGACTAGCGGGAGAGTTGGATACGCAGTATTTT. It encodes CATSRGGLAGELDTQYF.